The rows below give T cell receptor beta chains drawn from one sample of a study of blood T cell repertoires in COVID-19. Measured with immunoSEQ multiplex PCR; TCRdb has only the in-frame clones, and not every one. The sample has roughly 290,000 clones, roughly 84% seen once; the top ten hold 0.7% to 1%. The sample was peripheral blood. The receptors come from a human donor with COVID-19, enrolled during active disease. The donor label of this sample is uncertain. The CDR3 runs from the conserved cysteine through the conserved F or W. The D gene is left open where the match is weak. Clone size, where shown, is once, few, many, or a class for clones that have expanded.

j_call,clone_size,d_call,v_call,cdr3_nt,cdr3_aa
TRBJ2-5,.,.,TRBV1,TGCACCAGCAGCGTCAGGACTAGCGGGAGGGGTTACCAAGAGACCCAGTACTTC,CTSSVRTSGRGYQETQYF
TRBJ1-4,once,TRBD1,TRBV2,TGTGCCAGCATTTTTGATCAGCAGGGGGCGAAAGCTAATGAAAAACTGTTTTTT,CASIFDQQGAKANEKLFF
TRBJ2-3,few,TRBD2,TRBV9,TGTGCCAGCAGCGTAGATGGACTAGCGGAGCCCACAGATACGCAGTATTTT,CASSVDGLAEPTDTQYF
TRBJ1-1,.,.,TRBV7-2,TGTGCCAGCAGCTTTCGGGGGTTCATGAACACTGAAGCTTTCTTT,CASSFRGFMNTEAFF
TRBJ2-7,.,TRBD1,TRBV11-3,TGTGCCAGCAGCTCCCGGACAGGGGACCACTACGAGCAGTACTTC,CASSSRTGDHYEQYF
TRBJ2-1,once,.,TRBV6-5,TGTGCCAGCAGTTACTCTACGCGTCTAGCGCCGTTCTTC,CASSYSTRLAPFF
TRBJ1-3,.,.,TRBV5-1,TGCGCCAGCAGCTTGGAACCGGAGGTGGCTGGAAACACCATATATTTT,CASSLEPEVAGNTIYF
TRBJ2-3,.,TRBD2,TRBV19,TGTGCCAGTAGTATGGGACTAGCGGGAGAAGATACGCAGTATTTT,CASSMGLAGEDTQYF
TRBJ2-5,.,TRBD2,TRBV7-8,TGTGCCAGCAGCTTACTAGCGGGAGAGACCCAGTACTTC,CASSLLAGETQYF
TRBJ1-2,.,TRBD1,TRBV5-1,TGCGCCAGCAGCTTGGGACCAGGGGGCGCGACTGGCTACACCTTC,CASSLGPGGATGYTF
TRBJ2-3,.,TRBD1,TRBV6-5,TGTGCCAGCAGGTCCGGGACAGTTCGCGCAGATACGCAGTATTTT,CASRSGTVRADTQYF
TRBJ1-2,.,.,TRBV30,TGTGCCTGGAGCCCCCTAGACTATGGCTACACCTTC,CAWSPLDYGYTF
TRBJ1-5,.,.,TRBV30,TGTGCCTGGAGTAGGACAGTTAGCAATCAGCCCCAGCATTTT,CAWSRTVSNQPQHF
TRBJ2-6,.,.,TRBV7-9,TGTTCGAGCCGGGGGACTGGGGCCAACGTCCTGACTTTC,CSSRGTGANVLTF
TRBJ1-2,.,.,TRBV19,TGTGCCAGTAGTCGGGGATTATCTCTACCACCCTATGGCTACACCTTC,CASSRGLSLPPYGYTF
TRBJ1-1,few,TRBD1,TRBV18,TGTGCCAGCTCACCGTCAGGGGGTTTTGCTGAAGCTTTCTTT,CASSPSGGFAEAFF
TRBJ1-6,.,.,TRBV5-1,TGCGCCAGCAGCTTGGAAGCCGACGGGTCACCCCTCCACTTT,CASSLEADGSPLHF
TRBJ1-2,.,TRBD1,TRBV29-1,TGCAGCGTTGGAGGGGACAGGGGGTTGCAATACTATGGCTACACCTTC,CSVGGDRGLQYYGYTF
TRBJ1-6,.,TRBD1,TRBV19,TGTGCCAGTAGTCGGGGGACAGGGAATAATTCACCCCTCCACTTT,CASSRGTGNNSPLHF
TRBJ2-7,.,TRBD1,TRBV3-1/TRBV3-2,TGTGCCAGCAGCCCCTTACCCAGGGGGCCTAGCGAGCAGTACTTC,CASSPLPRGPSEQYF
TRBJ2-1,.,.,TRBV19,TGTGCCAGTAGTATCGAGGGGGGACTACCCTACAATGAGCAGTTCTTC,CASSIEGGLPYNEQFF
TRBJ1-2,.,.,TRBV15,TGTGCCACCAGCAGAGACGGGATTGGTTATGGCTACACCTTC,CATSRDGIGYGYTF
TRBJ1-5,.,TRBD1,TRBV2,TGTGCCAGCAGTACCGGGACAGGGGGCTGGCGTGGCAATCAGCCCCAGCATTTT,CASSTGTGGWRGNQPQHF
TRBJ2-1,.,.,TRBV11-3,TGTGCCAGCAGTGTCGGGCGGGCTAACAATGAGCAGTTCTTC,CASSVGRANNEQFF
TRBJ2-1,once,.,TRBV7-2,TGTGCCAGCAGCTTATCGTTCAATGAGCAGTTCTTC,CASSLSFNEQFF
TRBJ2-5,.,.,TRBV6-5,TGTGCCAGCAGTTCCTCCTGGGCGGGGGCGGAGGAGACCCAGTACTTC,CASSSSWAGAEETQYF
TRBJ2-2,.,TRBD1,TRBV19,TGTGCCAGTAGTAAGGACAGGCGTAACACCGGGGAGCTGTTTTTT,CASSKDRRNTGELFF
TRBJ1-5,few,.,TRBV7-2,TGTGCCAGCAGCGACAGTCTTCATCAGCCCCAGCATTTT,CASSDSLHQPQHF
TRBJ1-2,.,TRBD1,TRBV5-6,TGTGCCAGCAGCCACAGGGGGGAGGGCTACACCTTC,CASSHRGEGYTF
TRBJ2-2,.,.,TRBV5-1,TGCGCCAGCAGCTTGGCCCCGGACACCGGGGAGCTGTTTTTT,CASSLAPDTGELFF
TRBJ2-5,.,.,TRBV3-1/TRBV3-2,TGTGCCAGCAGCCAAAACTCACAAGAGACCCAGTACTTC,CASSQNSQETQYF
TRBJ1-2,.,.,TRBV28,TGTGCCAGCAGTGACCAGGGGCTCTGGTATGGCTACACCTTC,CASSDQGLWYGYTF
TRBJ2-7,.,.,TRBV18,TGTGCCAGCTCACCGGGGAGCGGAGGGCCTCGTAGCCACGAGCAGTACTTC,CASSPGSGGPRSHEQYF
TRBJ2-3,.,.,TRBV25-1,TGTGCCACCCGAGGACAGAACACAGATACGCAGTATTTT,CATRGQNTDTQYF
TRBJ1-1,.,.,TRBV7-2,TGTGCCAGCAGCTTAGCGCTGGGGGGGAACACTGAAGCTTTCTTT,CASSLALGGNTEAFF
TRBJ2-7,.,.,TRBV7-2,TGTGCCAGCAGCTTAGGGGGAGCCAGCTCCTACGAGCAGTACTTC,CASSLGGASSYEQYF
TRBJ1-4,.,TRBD1,TRBV19,TGTGCCAGTAGTCAAACCCGGGACAGCAAGCAGGAAAAACTGTTTTTT,CASSQTRDSKQEKLFF
TRBJ1-5,.,.,TRBV29-1,TGCAGCGCTTCGTCGGGCGGGTACGGGGAAGTTGGCAATCAGCCCCAGCATTTT,CSASSGGYGEVGNQPQHF
TRBJ2-3,.,TRBD2,TRBV28,TGTGCCAGCAGTCAACAGACTAGCGGGACGGCAGATACGCAGTATTTT,CASSQQTSGTADTQYF
TRBJ1-1,few,.,TRBV10-3,TGTGCCATCAGTTACAGGCTGGACACTGAAGCTTTCTTT,CAISYRLDTEAFF